The present T cell receptor (beta chain) was sequenced within a study of cytomegalovirus exposure and HLA in healthy donors. Sequenced by immunoSEQ multiplex PCR; TCRdb stores in-frame clones only, minus some. This sample has about 300,000 clones, with 88% found just once. Study-wide findings and caveats: Cytomegalovirus-associated TCR beta chains were listed, numbering 150 to 200. The finding came from a later analysis; first-cohort TCR clusters tended to co-occur in the roughly 120 validation repertoires.

On this clone itself: No antigen is known for it. Additional DNA sequences in this sample encode the identical CDR3.

From germline, CDR1 is KGHSH and CDR2 LQKENI. V lost 3 bases and J lost 0; bases outside the gene matches: 2. This CDR3 contains 15 residues. V gene TRBV18 combines with J gene TRBJ2-7, with 10 bases lining up with TRBD1. Sequencing was performed on PBMCs. This clonotype originated in a young woman in good health and CMV-seronegative. In DNA, the CDR3 is TGTGCCAGCTCACCGGGACAGGGGAGCTCCTACGAGCAGTACTTC. It translates to CASSPGQGSSYEQYF.